Listed below are T cell receptor beta chains from one sample, sequenced in a study of blood T cell repertoires in COVID-19. The method was immunoSEQ multiplex PCR; TCRdb's version includes in-frame clones alone and lacks a portion of them. The repertoire holds fewer than 350,000 clones, approximately 85% seen once, with less than 2.5% in the top ten. Sequenced material: PBMCs or T cells enriched from blood (not recorded which). The receptors derive from a man aged 25 to 40 who had recovered from COVID-19. The CDR3 runs from the conserved cysteine through the conserved F or W.

TRBV6-4	TRBJ1-1	CASSDYSLNTEAFF
TRBV9	TRBJ1-1	CASSVGGLFSEAFF
TRBV30	TRBJ1-1	CAWSDLRGSYTEAFF
TRBV19	TRBJ2-3	CASSQGEQTDTQYF
TRBV20-1	TRBJ2-2	CSATRTGELFF
TRBV5-1	TRBJ1-2	CASSLQGNYGYTF
TRBV9	TRBJ2-2	CASSVRDRTGELFF
TRBV7-2	TRBJ2-1	CASSAGTSGTLRGEQFF
TRBV5-1	TRBJ2-3	CASSLGGQGDTQYF
TRBV6-5	TRBJ2-3	CASSRRAGISDTQYF
TRBV10-1	TRBJ2-1	CASSGGSGGLNEQFF
TRBV11-2	TRBJ1-1	CASSLGPGTEAFF
TRBV5-1	TRBJ2-7	CASSRKTGDDEQYF
TRBV29-1	TRBJ1-1	CSVEGQGNTEAFF
TRBV7-5	TRBJ1-1	CARSPENTEAFF
TRBV7-9	TRBJ2-5	CASSSWTGEQTQYF
TRBV15	TRBJ1-2	CATSREQGLSGGYTF
TRBV29-1	TRBJ2-7	CSVVRGTDASNEQYF
TRBV4-2	TRBJ2-1	CASSQDRAGGYNEQFF
TRBV9	TRBJ1-2	CASSESRDRTGYTF
TRBV6-6	TRBJ1-2	CASSYGHNYGYTF
TRBV19	TRBJ1-1	CASSIQGRGTEAFF
TRBV7-8	TRBJ1-4	CASSLGRGINEKLFF
TRBV27	TRBJ2-1	CASRTGGTYNEQFF
TRBV5-1	TRBJ2-7	CASSLGQGFGEQYF
TRBV6-2/TRBV6-3	TRBJ2-7	CASSLAGFHEQYF
TRBV27	TRBJ1-2	CASSLNRAGYGYTF
TRBV2	TRBJ2-1	CASKARLSSYNEQFF
TRBV5-1	TRBJ1-3	CASSEGHRTSGNTIYF
TRBV27	TRBJ1-5	CASSLFGQSNQPQHF
TRBV5-5	TRBJ2-6	CASSSVPQYSGANVLTF
TRBV2	TRBJ1-4	CASTLGGGRPNEKLFF
TRBV6-2/TRBV6-3	TRBJ1-2	CASSPGGAEYGYTF
TRBV14	TRBJ2-2	CASSQDAGSNTGELFF
TRBV5-1	TRBJ2-5	CASSLGPSGYQETQYF
TRBV10-3	TRBJ2-1	CAISSVSYNEQFF
TRBV10-2	TRBJ2-1	CASSEYGGWRDNEQFF
TRBV18	TRBJ2-5	CASSPMESGETQYF
TRBV30	TRBJ2-2	CAWSPGGTFAGELFF
TRBV6-1	TRBJ2-1	CASSEDRGSYNEQFF
TRBV3-1/TRBV3-2	TRBJ1-6	CASSRPGENSPLHF
TRBV12-5	TRBJ2-5	CASGLAKTSGGKAETQYF
TRBV9	TRBJ1-5	CASSVTGASQPQHF
TRBV12-3/TRBV12-4	TRBJ1-2	CASSPGTVYGYTF